The clone carrying this T cell receptor beta chain was recorded many times. Its specificity is unknown. Germline V gives CDR1 SQVTM, CDR2 ANQGSEA. This CDR3 comprises 16 residues. Trimming took 4 bases from V and 2 from J, leaving 18 bases between them. The record originates from a study of response to subunit inactivated influenza vaccine. Study-level results: There was a suggestion from the authors that each seasonal influenza vaccination recruits few new T cells.

TCRdb recomputed calls from the RT-PCR reads with MiXCR, one row per CDR3 protein. The sample lists 530,000 or so distinct CDR3 sequences, roughly 15% occurring once. Sequences were derived from PBMCs from blood, sampled 11 to 12 days after vaccination. This rearrangement joins TRBV29-1 to TRBJ2-4, with TRBD1 as a possible D gene (6 bases). This receptor was identified in a man in his fifties who received an inactivated influenza vaccine. CDR3 sequence (DNA): TGCAGCGTTGCGGGGCGGACAGATTGGCCCAAAAACATTCAGTACTTC. Translation: CSVAGRTDWPKNIQYF.